A single sample gave rise to the 6 T cell receptor beta chains below, sequenced in a study of blood T cells in healthy people across ages. Alongside a J-beta primer mix, a sample-barcoded 5' primer served in a second PCR lasting about 7 to 12 cycles. TCRdb called the 5' RACE reads again in MiXCR, with one record for every CDR3 protein. The repertoire includes under 950,000 distinct CDR3 sequences, 22% of them detected once, and roughly 22% sits in the top ten. What was sequenced was blood. The receptor set was obtained from a man in his 70s in good health.

DNA of the CDR3: TGCGCCAGCAGACCTGGACTAGCGGGCAGCACAGATACGCAGTATTTT. This sequence encodes CASRPGLAGSTDTQYF. The chain uses TRBV5-1 and TRBJ2-3, with 11 nucleotides matching TRBD2. There are 16 residues in the CDR3. The junction had 5 bases not matched to a gene; V was cut back by 5 bases and J by 0 bases. Germline-derived CDR1 and CDR2 are SGHRS and YFSETQ.

This clonotype has more than one count but fewer than ten. Germline and junction disagree at one end, which may indicate a read error. The chain combines TRBV7-8 with TRBJ2-5, with no clear D. The germline V gene encodes CDR1 SGHVS and CDR2 FQNEAQ. The CDR3 length is 11 residues. This CDR3 is CASSLVETRYF. CDR3 DNA sequence: TGTGCCAGCAGCTTAGTTGAGACCCGGTACTTC.

This clonotype was counted only a few times. The rearrangement uses TRBV7-9 and TRBJ2-3; the D gene is possibly TRBD2 (6 bases). This CDR3 contains 14 residues. The V end lost 5 bases, the J end lost 3 bases, and 12 bases lay between the germline ends. Germline CDR1 and CDR2: SEHNR and FQNEAQ (reference sequence). CDR3: CASSGSGVTDTQYF. The DNA for the CDR3 is TGTGCCAGCAGCGGCTCGGGAGTTACAGATACGCAGTATTTT.

V and J are TRBV29-1 and TRBJ1-2, with a weak D call TRBD1 (6 bases). This CDR3 is built from 11 residues. V was trimmed by 6 bases and J by 8 bases, leaving 13 bases between them. Germline V gene data show CDR1 as SQVTM and CDR2 as ANQGSEA. The CDR3, as DNA: TGCAGCGTAGACACAGGGTACGGCTACACCTTC. Its translation: CSVDTGYGYTF.

The V call is TRBV9, the J call TRBJ1-4, with a weak D call TRBD1 (5 bases). The CDR3 consists of 14 residues. The germline V gene encodes CDR1 SGDLS and CDR2 YYNGEE. V gave up 0 bases and J gave up 5 bases, with 8 bases separating them. The CDR3 DNA follows: TGTGCCAGCAGCGTAGCAGGGCGGAATGAAAAACTGTTTTTT. Residues: CASSVAGRNEKLFF.

This clonotype was detected a few times. The chain carries TRBV5-1 and TRBJ2-5; a weak D match, TRBD2 (5 bases). The CDR3 loop spans 14 amino acids. Trimming removed 5 bases at V and 1 base at J, with 12 bases between. Germline V gives CDR1 SGHRS, CDR2 YFSETQ. The CDR3 DNA reads TGCGCCAGCAGGGTCGGGAACGTCCAAGAGACCCAGTACTTC. Amino acids: CASRVGNVQETQYF.